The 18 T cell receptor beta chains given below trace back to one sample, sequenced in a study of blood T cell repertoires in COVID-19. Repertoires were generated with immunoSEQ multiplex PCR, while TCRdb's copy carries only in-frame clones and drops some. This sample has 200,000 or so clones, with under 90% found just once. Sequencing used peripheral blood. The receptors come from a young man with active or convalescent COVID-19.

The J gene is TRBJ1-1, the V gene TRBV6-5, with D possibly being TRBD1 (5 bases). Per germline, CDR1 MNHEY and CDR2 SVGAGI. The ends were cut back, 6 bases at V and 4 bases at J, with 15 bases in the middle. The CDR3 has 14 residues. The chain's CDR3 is CASSRSTGGTEAFF. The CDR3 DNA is TGTGCCAGCAGCAGGTCGACCGGGGGCACTGAAGCTTTCTTT.

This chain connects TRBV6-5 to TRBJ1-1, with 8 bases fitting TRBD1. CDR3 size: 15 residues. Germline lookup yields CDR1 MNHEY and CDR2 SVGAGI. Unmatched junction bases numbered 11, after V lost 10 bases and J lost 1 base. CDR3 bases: TGTGCCACCAATACAGGGGGACTCGGGAACACTGAAGCTTTCTTT. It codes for CATNTGGLGNTEAFF.

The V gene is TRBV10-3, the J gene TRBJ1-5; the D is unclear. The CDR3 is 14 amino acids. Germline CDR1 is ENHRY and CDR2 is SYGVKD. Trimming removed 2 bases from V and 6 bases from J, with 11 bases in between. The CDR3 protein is CAISEQVPGQPQHF. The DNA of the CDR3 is TGTGCCATCAGTGAGCAAGTACCGGGTCAGCCCCAGCATTTT.

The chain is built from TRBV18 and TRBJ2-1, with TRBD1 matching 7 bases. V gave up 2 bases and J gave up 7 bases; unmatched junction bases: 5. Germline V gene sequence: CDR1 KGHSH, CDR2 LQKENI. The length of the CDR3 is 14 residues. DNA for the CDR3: TGTGCCAGCTCACCAACGACAGGGACGAATGAGCAGTTCTTC. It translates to CASSPTTGTNEQFF. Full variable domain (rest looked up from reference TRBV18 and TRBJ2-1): NAGVMQNPRHLVRRRGQEARLRCSPMKGHSHVYWYRQLPEEGLKFMVYLQKENIIDESGMPKERFSAEFPKEGPSILRIQQVVRGDSAAYFCASSPTTGTNEQFFGPGTRLTVL.

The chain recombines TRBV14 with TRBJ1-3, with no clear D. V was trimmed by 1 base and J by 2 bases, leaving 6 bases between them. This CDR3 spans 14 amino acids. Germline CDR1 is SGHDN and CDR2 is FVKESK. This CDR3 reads CASSQVATGNTIYF. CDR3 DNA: TGTGCCAGCAGCCAAGTAGCAACTGGAAACACCATATATTTT.

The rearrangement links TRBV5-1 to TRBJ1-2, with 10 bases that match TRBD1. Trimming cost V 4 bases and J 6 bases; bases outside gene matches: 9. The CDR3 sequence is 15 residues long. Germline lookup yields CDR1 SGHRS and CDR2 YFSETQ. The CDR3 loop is CASSQPTGGVDGYTF. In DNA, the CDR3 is TGCGCCAGCAGCCAACCGACAGGGGGCGTTGATGGCTACACCTTC.

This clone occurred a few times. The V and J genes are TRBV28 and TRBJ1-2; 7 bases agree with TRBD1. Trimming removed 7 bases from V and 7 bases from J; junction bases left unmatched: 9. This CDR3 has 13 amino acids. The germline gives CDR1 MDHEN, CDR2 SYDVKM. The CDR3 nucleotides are TGTGCCAGCATTAGTTACAGGGGTGGTGGCTACACCTTC. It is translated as CASISYRGGGYTF.

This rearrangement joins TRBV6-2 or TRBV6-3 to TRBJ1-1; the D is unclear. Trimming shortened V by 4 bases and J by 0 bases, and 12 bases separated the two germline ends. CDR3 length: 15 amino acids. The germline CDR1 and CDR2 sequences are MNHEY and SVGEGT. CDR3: CASSWAGLMNTEAFF. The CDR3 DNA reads TGTGCCAGCAGTTGGGCAGGACTCATGAACACTGAAGCTTTCTTT.

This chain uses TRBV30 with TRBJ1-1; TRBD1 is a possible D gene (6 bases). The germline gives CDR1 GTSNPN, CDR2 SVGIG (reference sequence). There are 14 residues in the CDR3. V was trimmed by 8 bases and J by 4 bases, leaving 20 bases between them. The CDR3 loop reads CARDGRGGGTEAFF. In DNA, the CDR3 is TGTGCCCGGGATGGACGGGGAGGGGGCACTGAAGCTTTCTTT.

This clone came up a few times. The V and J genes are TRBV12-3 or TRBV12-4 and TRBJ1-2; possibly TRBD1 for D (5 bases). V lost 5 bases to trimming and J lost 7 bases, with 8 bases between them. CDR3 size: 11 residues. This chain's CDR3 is CASSRTFGYTF. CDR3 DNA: TGTGCCAGCAGTAGGACATTTGGCTACACCTTC.

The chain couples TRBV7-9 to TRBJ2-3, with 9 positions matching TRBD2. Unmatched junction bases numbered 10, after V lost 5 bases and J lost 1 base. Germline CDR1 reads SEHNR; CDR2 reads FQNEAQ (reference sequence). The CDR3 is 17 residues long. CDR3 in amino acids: CASSPSSGGQGTDTQYF. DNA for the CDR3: TGTGCCAGCAGCCCCAGTAGCGGGGGCCAGGGCACAGATACGCAGTATTTT. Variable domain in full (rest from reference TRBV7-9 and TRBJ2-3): DTGVSQNPRHKITKRGQNVTFRCDPISEHNRLYWYRQTLGQGPEFLTYFQNEAQLEKSRLLSDRFSAERPKGSFSTLEIQRTEQGDSAMYLCASSPSSGGQGTDTQYFGPGTRLTVL.

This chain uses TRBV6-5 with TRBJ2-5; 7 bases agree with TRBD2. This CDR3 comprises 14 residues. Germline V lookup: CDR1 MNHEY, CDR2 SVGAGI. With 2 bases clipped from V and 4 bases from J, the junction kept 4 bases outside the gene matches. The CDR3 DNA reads TGTGCCAGCAGTTACCAGACTAGCATAGAGACCCAGTACTTC. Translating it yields CASSYQTSIETQYF.

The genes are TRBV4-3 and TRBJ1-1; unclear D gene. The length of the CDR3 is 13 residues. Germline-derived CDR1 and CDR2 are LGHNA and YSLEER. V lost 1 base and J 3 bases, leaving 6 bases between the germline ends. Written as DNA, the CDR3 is TGCGCCAGCAGCCAAGGTGCGCACACTGAAGCTTTCTTT. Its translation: CASSQGAHTEAFF.

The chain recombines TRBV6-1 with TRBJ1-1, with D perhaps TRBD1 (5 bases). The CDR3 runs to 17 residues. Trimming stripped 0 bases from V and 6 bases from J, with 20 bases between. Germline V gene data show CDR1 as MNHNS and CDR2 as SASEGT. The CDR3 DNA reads TGTGCCAGCAGTGAAGCGGGGGGGAGGCTGAACATCGCTGAAGCTTTCTTT. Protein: CASSEAGGRLNIAEAFF.

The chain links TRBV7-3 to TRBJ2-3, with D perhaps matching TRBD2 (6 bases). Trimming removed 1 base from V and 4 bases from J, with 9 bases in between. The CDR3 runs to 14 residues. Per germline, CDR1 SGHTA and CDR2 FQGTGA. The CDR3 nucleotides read TGTGCCAGCAGCTTAAGGCGGGGTTCAGATACGCAGTATTTT. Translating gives CASSLRRGSDTQYF.

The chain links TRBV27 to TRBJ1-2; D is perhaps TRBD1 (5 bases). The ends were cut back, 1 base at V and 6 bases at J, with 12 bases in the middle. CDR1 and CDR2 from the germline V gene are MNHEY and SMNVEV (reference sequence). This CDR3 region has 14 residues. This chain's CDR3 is CASSLLGGKHGYTF. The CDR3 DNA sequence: TGTGCCAGCAGTTTATTGGGGGGAAAGCATGGCTACACCTTC.

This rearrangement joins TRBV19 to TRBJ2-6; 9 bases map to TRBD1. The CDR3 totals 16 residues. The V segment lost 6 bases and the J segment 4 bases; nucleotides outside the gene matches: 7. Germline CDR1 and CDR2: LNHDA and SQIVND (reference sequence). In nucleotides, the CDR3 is TGTGCCAGTAGCACAGGGGGCGCCGGGGGGGCCAACGTCCTGACTTTC. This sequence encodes CASSTGGAGGANVLTF.

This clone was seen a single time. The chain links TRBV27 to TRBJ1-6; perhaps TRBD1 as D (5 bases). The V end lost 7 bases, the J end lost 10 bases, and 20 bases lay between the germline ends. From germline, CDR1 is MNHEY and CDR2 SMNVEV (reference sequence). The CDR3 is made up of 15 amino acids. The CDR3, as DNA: TGTGCCAGCAAAGGTAGTATTGGGGCCCGGTCACCCCTCCACTTT. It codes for CASKGSIGARSPLHF.